Described below is a single T cell receptor beta chain sequence and its context. This clonotype was found a few times. Its antigen is not yet known. No base quality values were provided; no much bigger clone lies one nucleotide off. Taken from cysteine to phenylalanine, the CDR3 has 10 residues. Only the CDR3 portion is preserved as DNA: 30 bases, with reading frame beginning at the first base. V is pared back by 5 bases and J by 8 bases, with 6 bases lying between the germline termini. Taken from the germline V gene, the CDR1 and CDR2 loops are SNHLY and FYNNEI. The data stem from a study of T cell repertoires in cytomegalovirus infection (dated by TCRdb to about 2019). A note on the overall study: Donor HLA type was relevant to the analysis, as public TCR beta signatures indicated carriage of CMV infection together with the matching HLA type.

TCRdb names Illumina HiSeq 1500 as the instrument used. TCRdb trimmed public reads at Q25 via fastp, called clones via MiXCR and kept in-frame beta chains. Entries are consolidated by CDR3 protein sequence, retaining the most common genes and DNA. The sample has nearly 450,000 distinct CDR3 sequences on record, 25% to 40% of them singletons. The ten top clones hold roughly 15% of the sample. Study-level results and caveats: Carriers of CMV infection plus the relevant HLA type were discriminated by the cumulative frequency of public TCR beta family members in the study cohort and in an independent roughly 400-donor cohort. The ex vivo response was dominated by HLA-C-restricted CMV-specific TCR beta clonotypes, which also provided the single most frequent clonotype in two of eight donors.

Sequencing used PBMCs. This receptor chain uses TRBV2 and TRBJ1-2; no D gene can be assigned with confidence. This sequence originates from a human donor in good health (CMV status not recorded). Some clones in this sample may be carry-over from other donors' samples. CDR3 sequence: CASSPEGYTF. The DNA reads as follows: TGTGCCAGCAGTCCTGAAGGCTACACCTTC. With the portions outside the CDR3 filled from the reference TRBV2 and TRBJ1-2 genes, the complete variable region becomes EPEVTQTPSHQVTQMGQEVILRCVPISNHLYFYWYRQILGQKVEFLVSFYNNEISEKSEIFDDQFSVERPDGSNFTLKIRSTKLEDSAMYFCASSPEGYTFGSGTRLTVV.